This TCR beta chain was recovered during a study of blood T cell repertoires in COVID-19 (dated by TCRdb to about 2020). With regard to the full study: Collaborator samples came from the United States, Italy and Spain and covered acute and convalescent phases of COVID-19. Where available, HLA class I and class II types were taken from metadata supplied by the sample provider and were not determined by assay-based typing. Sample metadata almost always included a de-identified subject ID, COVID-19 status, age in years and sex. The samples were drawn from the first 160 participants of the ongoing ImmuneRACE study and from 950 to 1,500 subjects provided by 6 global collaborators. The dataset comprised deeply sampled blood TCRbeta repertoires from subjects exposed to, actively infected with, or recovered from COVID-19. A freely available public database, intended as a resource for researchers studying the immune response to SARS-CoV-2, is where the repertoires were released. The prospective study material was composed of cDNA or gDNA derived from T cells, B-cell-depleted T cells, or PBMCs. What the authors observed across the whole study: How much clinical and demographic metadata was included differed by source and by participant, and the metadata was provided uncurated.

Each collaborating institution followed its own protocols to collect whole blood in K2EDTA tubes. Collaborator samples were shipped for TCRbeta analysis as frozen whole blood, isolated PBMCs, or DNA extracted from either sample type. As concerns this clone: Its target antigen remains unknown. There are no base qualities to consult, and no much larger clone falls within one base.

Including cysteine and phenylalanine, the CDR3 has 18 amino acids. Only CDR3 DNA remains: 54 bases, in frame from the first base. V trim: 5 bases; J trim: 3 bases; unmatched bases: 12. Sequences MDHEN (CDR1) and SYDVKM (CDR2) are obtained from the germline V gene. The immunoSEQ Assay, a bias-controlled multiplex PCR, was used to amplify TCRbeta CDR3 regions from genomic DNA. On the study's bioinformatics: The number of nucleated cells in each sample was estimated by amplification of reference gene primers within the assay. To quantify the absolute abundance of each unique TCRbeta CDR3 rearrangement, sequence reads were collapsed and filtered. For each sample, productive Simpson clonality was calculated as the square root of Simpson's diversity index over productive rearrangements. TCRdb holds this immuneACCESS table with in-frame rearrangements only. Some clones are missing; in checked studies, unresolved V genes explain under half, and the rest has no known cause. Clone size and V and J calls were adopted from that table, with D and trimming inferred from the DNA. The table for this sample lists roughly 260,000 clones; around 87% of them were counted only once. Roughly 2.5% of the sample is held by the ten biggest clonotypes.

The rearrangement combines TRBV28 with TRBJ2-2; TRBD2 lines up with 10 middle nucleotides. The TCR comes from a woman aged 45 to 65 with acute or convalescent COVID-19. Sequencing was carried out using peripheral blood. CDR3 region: CASSTGLAFSSDTGELFF. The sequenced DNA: TGTGCCAGCAGTACGGGACTAGCGTTCTCGTCCGACACCGGGGAGCTGTTTTTT. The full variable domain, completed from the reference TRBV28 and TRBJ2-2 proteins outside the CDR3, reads DVKVTQSSRYLVKRTGEKVFLECVQDMDHENMFWYRQDPGLGLRLIYFSYDVKMKEKGDIPEGYSVSREKKERFSLILESASTNQTSMYLCASSTGLAFSSDTGELFFGEGSRLTVL.